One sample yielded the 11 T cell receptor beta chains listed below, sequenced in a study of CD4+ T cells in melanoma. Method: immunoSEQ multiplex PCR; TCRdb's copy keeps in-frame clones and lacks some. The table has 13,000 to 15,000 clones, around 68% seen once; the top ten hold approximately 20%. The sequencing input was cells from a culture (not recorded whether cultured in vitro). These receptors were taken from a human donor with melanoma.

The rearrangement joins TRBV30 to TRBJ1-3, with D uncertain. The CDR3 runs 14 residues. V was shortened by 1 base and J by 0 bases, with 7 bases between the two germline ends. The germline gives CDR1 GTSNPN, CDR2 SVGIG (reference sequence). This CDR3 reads CAWSAGLSGNTIYF. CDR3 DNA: TGTGCCTGGAGTGCGGGTCTCTCTGGAAACACCATATATTTT.

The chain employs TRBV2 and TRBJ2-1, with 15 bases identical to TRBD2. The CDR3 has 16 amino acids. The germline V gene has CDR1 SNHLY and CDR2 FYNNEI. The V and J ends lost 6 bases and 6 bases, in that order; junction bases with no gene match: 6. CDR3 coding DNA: TGTGCCAGCAGGAGTAGGACTAGCGGGGGGGCCAATGAGCAGTTCTTC. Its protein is CASRSRTSGGANEQFF.

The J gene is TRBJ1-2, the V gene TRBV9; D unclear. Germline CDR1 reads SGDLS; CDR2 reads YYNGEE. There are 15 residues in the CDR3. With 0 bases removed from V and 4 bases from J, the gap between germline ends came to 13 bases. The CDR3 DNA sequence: TGTGCCAGCAGCGTAGAGCCCGTACGTTTCTATGGCTACACCTTC. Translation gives CASSVEPVRFYGYTF.

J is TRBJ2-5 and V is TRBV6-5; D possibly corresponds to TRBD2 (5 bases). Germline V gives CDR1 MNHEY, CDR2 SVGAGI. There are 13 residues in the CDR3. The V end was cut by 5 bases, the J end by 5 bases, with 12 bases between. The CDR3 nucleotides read TGTGCCAGCAGTGCTACTAGAACGGAGACCCAGTACTTC. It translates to CASSATRTETQYF.

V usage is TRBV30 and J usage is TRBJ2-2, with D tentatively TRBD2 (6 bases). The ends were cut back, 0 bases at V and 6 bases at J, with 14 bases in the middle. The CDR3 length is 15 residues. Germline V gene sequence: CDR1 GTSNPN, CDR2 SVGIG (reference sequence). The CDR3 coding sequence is TGTGCCTGGAGTGTACTTACTAGCAGAGCCGGGGAGCTGTTTTTT. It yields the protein CAWSVLTSRAGELFF.

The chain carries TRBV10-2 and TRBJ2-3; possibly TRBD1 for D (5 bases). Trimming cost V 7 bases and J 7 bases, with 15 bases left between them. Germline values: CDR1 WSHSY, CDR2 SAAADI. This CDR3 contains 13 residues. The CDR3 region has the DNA TGCGCCAGCAAAAGTCGCGACAGACATACGCAGTATTTT. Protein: CASKSRDRHTQYF.

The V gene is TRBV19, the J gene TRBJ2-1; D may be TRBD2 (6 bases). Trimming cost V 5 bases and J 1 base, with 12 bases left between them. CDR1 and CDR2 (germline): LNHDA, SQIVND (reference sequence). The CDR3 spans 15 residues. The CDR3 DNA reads TGTGCCAGTAGTCGCGGGACCGTATCCTACAATGAGCAGTTCTTC. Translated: CASSRGTVSYNEQFF.

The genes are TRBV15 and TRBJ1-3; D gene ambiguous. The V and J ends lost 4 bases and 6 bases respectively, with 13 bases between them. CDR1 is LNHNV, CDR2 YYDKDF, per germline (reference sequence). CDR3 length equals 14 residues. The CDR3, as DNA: TGTGCCACCAGCAAGTCGGCTCTGGAAAACACCATATATTTT. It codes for CATSKSALENTIYF.

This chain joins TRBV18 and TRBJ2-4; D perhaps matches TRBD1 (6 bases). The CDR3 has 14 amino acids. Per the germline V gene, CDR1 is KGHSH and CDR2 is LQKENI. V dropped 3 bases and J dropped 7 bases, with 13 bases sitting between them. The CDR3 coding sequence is TGTGCCAGCTCACCCCCCGGGACAAAGAACATTCAGTACTTC. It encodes CASSPPGTKNIQYF.

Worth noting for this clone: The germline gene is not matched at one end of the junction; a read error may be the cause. The CDR3 spells CASSLGPGRGSGTNEKLFF. DNA of the CDR3: TGTGCTAGCAGCTTAGGGCCAGGGCGTGGATCGGGCACTAATGAAAAACTGTTTTTT. The chain uses TRBV7-7 and TRBJ1-4; D is possibly TRBD1 (5 bases). CDR1 is SSHAT, CDR2 FNYEAQ, per germline (reference sequence). The CDR3 loop spans 19 amino acids. Using reference TRBV7-7 and TRBJ1-4 for the parts outside the CDR3, the full variable domain is GAGVSQSPRYKVTKRGQDVTLRCDPISSHATLYWYQQALGQGPEFLTYFNYEAQPDKSGLPSDRFSAERPEGSISTLTIQRTEQRDSAMYRCASSLGPGRGSGTNEKLFFGSGTQLSVL.

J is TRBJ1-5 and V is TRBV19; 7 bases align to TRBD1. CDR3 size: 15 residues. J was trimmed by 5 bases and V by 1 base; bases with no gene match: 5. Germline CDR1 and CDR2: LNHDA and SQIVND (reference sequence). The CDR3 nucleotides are TGTGCCAGTAGTATAGGGGGGACAGCAGATCAGCCCCAGCATTTT. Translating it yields CASSIGGTADQPQHF.